These 32 T cell receptor beta chains were all obtained from the same sample, sequenced in a study of blood T cells in healthy people across ages. The second PCR ran roughly 6 to 11 cycles with a sample-barcoded 5' primer and J-beta primers. One entry per CDR3 protein, called by TCRdb with MiXCR from the 5' RACE reads. Of around 1,100,000 distinct CDR3 sequences listed, more than 30% are singletons. Source material: blood. Receptors originate from a man younger than 35 in good health.

This rearrangement joins TRBV28 to TRBJ1-5; D is undetermined. V shed 1 base and J shed 3 bases, with 7 bases lying between them. Germline V gene sequence: CDR1 MDHEN, CDR2 SYDVKM. This CDR3 is built from 14 residues. The DNA of the CDR3 is TGTGCCAGCAGTTTATTAGCAGCCAATCAGCCCCAGCATTTT. It encodes CASSLLAANQPQHF.

Only a few counts were recorded for this clonotype. The genes are TRBV12-3 or TRBV12-4 and TRBJ1-2; no firm D call. Trimming removed 5 bases from V and 8 bases from J, with 18 bases in between. CDR3 length equals 14 residues. This chain's CDR3 is CASSTSGGVVGYTF. The CDR3 DNA reads as TGTGCCAGCAGTACGTCAGGTGGGGTCGTCGGCTACACCTTC.

V and J are TRBV10-3 and TRBJ2-3; no reliable D call. The V gene lost 1 base and the J gene lost 1 base, with 9 bases spanning the gap. Germline assignment: CDR1 ENHRY and CDR2 SYGVKD. The CDR3 loop spans 15 amino acids. CDR3 protein: CAISEYLGGTDTQYF. DNA for the CDR3: TGTGCCATCAGTGAGTACCTTGGCGGCACAGATACGCAGTATTTT.

This rearrangement joins TRBV4-3 to TRBJ2-6, with no clear D. V shed 0 bases and J shed 0 bases, with 15 bases lying between them. Looked up from germline, CDR1 is LGHNA and CDR2 is YSLEER. This CDR3 comprises 19 residues. The CDR3 DNA reads TGCGCCAGCAGCCAAGATTCGACCGAAATTCGCTCTGGGGCCAACGTCCTGACTTTC. This encodes CASSQDSTEIRSGANVLTF.

The chain couples TRBV5-1 to TRBJ2-7; D unresolved. The CDR3 length is 17 residues. Germline loops: CDR1 SGHRS, CDR2 YFSETQ. V lost 0 bases, J lost 0 bases, and 16 bases lay in between. The CDR3 nucleotides are TGCGCCAGCAGCTTGGCCCTGATTGCACTGGGCTCCTACGAGCAGTACTTC. This sequence encodes CASSLALIALGSYEQYF.

This chain joins TRBV7-2 and TRBJ2-5; the D gene could be TRBD1 or TRBD2 (5 bases each). CDR1 and CDR2 from the germline V gene are SGHTA and FQGNSA. Trimming removed 0 bases at V and 4 bases at J, with 9 bases between. This CDR3 spans 14 amino acids. The CDR3 loop reads CASSLARGRETQYF. The DNA for the CDR3 is TGTGCCAGCAGCTTAGCTCGGGGCCGAGAGACCCAGTACTTC.

The chain uses TRBV10-3 and TRBJ2-3, with 8 bases aligning to TRBD2. The V and J ends lost 6 bases and 2 bases, in that order; junction bases with no gene match: 7. Looked up from germline, CDR1 is ENHRY and CDR2 is SYGVKD. This CDR3 is 15 amino acids long. CDR3 bases: TGTGCCATCAGGAGTACTAGCGGACACACAGATACGCAGTATTTT. Amino acid sequence: CAIRSTSGHTDTQYF.

This clonotype has only a few counts. The chain recombines TRBV12-3 or TRBV12-4 with TRBJ1-5; no firm D call. The CDR3 consists of 14 residues. V was clipped by 6 bases and J by 0 bases, with 9 bases between them. The CDR3: CASSHSYSNQPQHF. CDR3 DNA: TGTGCCAGCAGCCACAGTTATAGCAATCAGCCCCAGCATTTT.

This chain uses TRBV5-5 with TRBJ1-6; D is unclear. The germline gives CDR1 SGHKS, CDR2 YYEKEE (reference sequence). V was shortened by 3 bases and J by 6 bases, with 7 bases between the two germline ends. The CDR3 loop spans 13 amino acids. The CDR3 sequence: CASSYATNSPLHF. The CDR3 nucleotides read TGTGCCAGCAGCTACGCTACTAATTCACCCCTCCACTTT.

The chain employs TRBV6-2 or TRBV6-3 and TRBJ2-2, with 7 bases identical to TRBD2. The CDR3 is 16 residues long. Germline loops: CDR1 MNHEY, CDR2 SVGEGT. J was trimmed by 2 bases and V by 4 bases; bases with no gene match: 7. CDR3 DNA: TGTGCCAGCAGTTCCCCTAGCGGAGGAAACACCGGGGAGCTGTTTTTT. This translates into CASSSPSGGNTGELFF.

This clonotype was seen more than once but under ten times. This chain connects TRBV29-1 to TRBJ2-3; 10 nucleotides match TRBD2. V lost 3 bases and J lost 2; bases outside the gene matches: 8. Germline loops: CDR1 SQVTM, CDR2 ANQGSEA. This CDR3 is built from 16 residues. The CDR3 sequence: CSVEWSSGGHTDTQYF. CDR3 bases: TGCAGCGTTGAGTGGTCTAGCGGGGGCCACACAGATACGCAGTATTTT.

This sequence joins TRBV20-1 and TRBJ2-3; TRBD1 is a possible D gene (6 bases). Germline V gene data show CDR1 as DFQATT and CDR2 as SNEGSKA (reference sequence). The CDR3 has 14 amino acids. Trimming pared 4 bases from V and 3 bases from J, leaving 14 bases between. DNA of the CDR3: TGCAGTGCTATGACAGGAGGAGGTACAGATACGCAGTATTTT. It is translated as CSAMTGGGTDTQYF.

J is TRBJ2-7 and V is TRBV4-1; D ambiguous. The CDR3 runs 15 residues. The germline gives CDR1 MGHRA, CDR2 YSYEKL. The V end was cut by 5 bases, the J end by 2 bases, with 16 bases between. CDR3 nucleotides: TGCGCCAGCAGCTTCGAGACCGGACCTCCCTACGAGCAGTACTTC. Encoded protein: CASSFETGPPYEQYF.

The chain uses TRBV6-2 or TRBV6-3 and TRBJ1-2; D uncertain. Germline CDR1 MNHEY, CDR2 SVGEGT. The ends were cut back, 4 bases at V and 4 bases at J, with 10 bases in the middle. This CDR3 is 13 amino acids long. The CDR3 bases are TGTGCCAGCAGTTTCCCGGGGATCTATGGCTACACCTTC. It encodes CASSFPGIYGYTF.

This clonotype was counted only a few times. This chain joins TRBV4-1 and TRBJ2-1; D might be TRBD1 (6 bases). Per the germline V gene, CDR1 is MGHRA and CDR2 is YSYEKL. This CDR3 has 14 residues. The germline V and J ends were trimmed by 5 bases and 14 bases, with 22 bases remaining between them. The CDR3 nucleotides are TGCGCCAGCAGCTACACCCCCTACAGGGAGTGGGAGTTCTTC. Residues: CASSYTPYREWEFF.

At least ten counts were recorded for this clonotype. The chain recombines TRBV4-1 with TRBJ2-2; no definite D call. The CDR3 covers 14 residues. V was shortened by 4 bases and J by 1 base, with 7 bases between the two germline ends. Germline CDR1 and CDR2: MGHRA and YSYEKL. This CDR3 reads CASSRTVNTGELFF. DNA for the CDR3: TGCGCCAGCAGCCGGACGGTGAACACCGGGGAGCTGTTTTTT.

This rearrangement joins TRBV27 to TRBJ2-1; 7 bases agree with TRBD2. Trimming removed 3 bases from V and 4 bases from J; junction bases left unmatched: 9. The CDR3 has 16 residues. Germline V gives CDR1 MNHEY, CDR2 SMNVEV (reference sequence). This chain's CDR3 is CASSFRIWGGYNEQFF. In nucleotides, the CDR3 is TGTGCCAGCAGTTTTCGGATATGGGGGGGGTACAATGAGCAGTTCTTC.

The CDR3 coding sequence is TGTGCCAGCAGTTGGGGACAGCATAACTATGGCTACACCTTC. The encoded protein is CASSWGQHNYGYTF. This chain uses TRBV6-2 or TRBV6-3 with TRBJ1-2, with 7 bases fitting TRBD1. CDR1 is MNHEY and CDR2 is SVGEGT in the germline V gene. V shed 4 bases, J shed 1 base, and the junction held 3 bases outside the gene matches. The CDR3 contains 14 residues.

V and J are TRBV12-3 or TRBV12-4 and TRBJ2-6, with D possibly TRBD2 on 5 matching bases. The V gene lost 5 bases and the J gene lost 0 bases, with 20 bases spanning the gap. The CDR3 runs 19 residues. In DNA form, the CDR3 reads TGTGCCAGCAGTCTTCTTAGCGTATCTATTCTCTCTGGGGCCAACGTCCTGACTTTC. This sequence encodes CASSLLSVSILSGANVLTF.

This clonotype occurred many times. The chain has TRBV12-3 or TRBV12-4 and TRBJ2-3; D remains unclear. V lost 3 bases and J lost 4, with 5 bases in between. CDR3 length: 12 residues. CDR3 nucleotides: TGTGCCAGCAGTTTCGGGCCAGATACGCAGTATTTT. It codes for CASSFGPDTQYF.

This clonotype was counted only a few times. The chain is built from TRBV5-1 and TRBJ2-7, with 8 nucleotides matching TRBD1. This CDR3 has 16 residues. Losses at the gene ends were 0 bases for V and 1 base for J; bases not matched to a gene: 6. CDR1 is SGHRS, CDR2 YFSETQ, per germline. The CDR3 region has the DNA TGCGCCAGCAGCTTGGGGACAGGGTTCTCTTCCTACGAGCAGTACTTC. It yields the protein CASSLGTGFSSYEQYF.

This clonotype occurred a few times. This chain uses TRBV9 with TRBJ2-1; possibly TRBD1 for D (6 bases). Germline CDR1 and CDR2: SGDLS and YYNGEE. The CDR3 loop spans 14 amino acids. The V and J ends lost 0 bases and 12 bases respectively, with 16 bases between them. CDR3 loop: CASSVEGHPTVQFF. CDR3 bases: TGTGCCAGCAGCGTAGAGGGACACCCTACGGTGCAGTTCTTC. Full variable domain (outside the CDR3, taken from reference TRBV9 and TRBJ2-1): DSGVTQTPKHLITATGQRVTLRCSPRSGDLSVYWYQQSLDQGLQFLIQYYNGEERAKGNILERFSAQQFPDLHSELNLSSLELGDSALYFCASSVEGHPTVQFFGPGTRLTVL.

This chain links TRBV14 with TRBJ1-1; D call uncertain. CDR3 length: 13 residues. CDR1 SGHDN and CDR2 FVKESK come from the germline V gene. Trimming left V 6 bases short and J 0 bases short, with 8 bases between. CDR3 region: CASRKKLNTEAFF. The DNA of the CDR3 is TGTGCCAGCAGAAAGAAGTTGAACACTGAAGCTTTCTTT.

The chain combines TRBV9 with TRBJ1-6, with 7 bases that match TRBD1. Germline CDR1 reads SGDLS; CDR2 reads YYNGEE. The CDR3 spans 14 residues. V lost 4 bases to trimming and J lost 10 bases; unmatched junction nucleotides: 8. CDR3 loop: CASSLDRVRSPLHF. CDR3 coding DNA: TGTGCCAGCAGCCTAGACAGGGTCCGGTCACCCCTCCACTTT. Supplemented by reference TRBV9 and TRBJ1-6, the full variable domain reads DSGVTQTPKHLITATGQRVTLRCSPRSGDLSVYWYQQSLDQGLQFLIQYYNGEERAKGNILERFSAQQFPDLHSELNLSSLELGDSALYFCASSLDRVRSPLHFGNGTRLTVT.

This clonotype was seen only a few times. J is TRBJ2-1 and V is TRBV25-1, with D unclear. In germline, CDR1 is MGHDK, CDR2 SYGVNS. V was pared by 0 bases and J by 8 bases, with 2 bases between. CDR3 length: 11 residues. The CDR3 DNA is TGTGCCAGCAGTGAATATGATGAGCAGTTCTTC. Amino acids: CASSEYDEQFF. Supplemented by reference TRBV25-1 and TRBJ2-1, the full variable domain reads EADIYQTPRYLVIGTGKKITLECSQTMGHDKMYWYQQDPGMELHLIHYSYGVNSTEKGDLSSESTVSRIRTEHFPLTLESARPSHTSQYLCASSEYDEQFFGPGTRLTVL.

This chain uses TRBV20-1 with TRBJ1-2, with 7 bases fitting TRBD1. Germline V gives CDR1 DFQATT, CDR2 SNEGSKA (reference sequence). The CDR3 runs 12 residues. Germline trimming cut 3 bases from V and 8 bases from J; bases unmatched to any gene: 6. The CDR3 nucleotides read TGCAGTGCTAGCACGACAGGGATGGGCTACACCTTC. Translation gives CSASTTGMGYTF.

On this clonotype: With a much larger clone just one base away, this may be a read error. This chain connects TRBV12-3 or TRBV12-4 to TRBJ2-1; D is unclear. V lost 5 bases and J lost 9, with 14 bases in between. The length of the CDR3 is 13 residues. CDR3 DNA sequence: TGTGCCAGCAGTCCCCCCACTTCTGGTGAGCAGTTCTTC. As protein: CASSPPTSGEQFF.

The rearrangement links TRBV29-1 to TRBJ2-1; 12 nucleotides line up with TRBD2. The J call may be incorrect, as the DNA end agrees better with TRBJ2-7. Germline CDR1 SQVTM, CDR2 ANQGSEA. The CDR3 length is 14 residues. The DNA for the CDR3 is TGCAGCGTTTTGGGACTAGCGGGCTACAATGAGCAGTACTTC. Protein sequence: CSVLGLAGYNEQYF.

V is TRBV9 and J is TRBJ1-6, with D uncertain. The length of the CDR3 is 17 residues. Germline CDR1 is SGDLS and CDR2 is YYNGEE. The V gene lost 0 bases and the J gene lost 0 bases, with 10 bases spanning the gap. The CDR3 DNA reads as TGTGCCAGCAGCGTAGAGGGCAAAAGCTCCTATAATTCACCCCTCCACTTT. Translating it yields CASSVEGKSSYNSPLHF. The whole variable domain, filled in from reference TRBV9 and TRBJ1-6, reads DSGVTQTPKHLITATGQRVTLRCSPRSGDLSVYWYQQSLDQGLQFLIQYYNGEERAKGNILERFSAQQFPDLHSELNLSSLELGDSALYFCASSVEGKSSYNSPLHFGNGTRLTVT.

This clonotype was recorded a few times. This chain connects TRBV7-9 to TRBJ2-3; TRBD1 or TRBD2 may be the D gene (5 bases each). Trimming cost V 3 bases and J 2 bases, with 12 bases left between them. The CDR3 length is 15 residues. Germline V gene sequence: CDR1 SEHNR, CDR2 FQNEAQ (reference sequence). This CDR3 is CASSFGWGITDTQYF. Written as DNA, the CDR3 is TGTGCCAGCAGCTTCGGTTGGGGGATCACAGATACGCAGTATTTT.

This chain connects TRBV5-1 to TRBJ2-5; D is perhaps TRBD1 (5 bases). In germline, CDR1 is SGHRS, CDR2 YFSETQ. The germline V and J ends were trimmed by 0 bases and 11 bases, with 14 bases remaining between them. The CDR3 has 13 residues. The CDR3 region is CASSLATGSEQYF. Written as DNA, the CDR3 is TGCGCCAGCAGCTTGGCTACAGGTTCAGAGCAGTACTTC.

This clonotype was observed once. The chain carries TRBV27 and TRBJ2-2; 8 bases are a match to TRBD1. Germline trimming cut 7 bases from V and 3 bases from J; bases unmatched to any gene: 7. Germline CDR1 reads MNHEY; CDR2 reads SMNVEV (reference sequence). CDR3 size: 15 residues. The CDR3 protein is CASTRQGLYTGELFF. DNA for the CDR3: TGTGCCAGCACCCGACAGGGGCTATACACCGGGGAGCTGTTTTTT.